Listed here are 32 T cell receptor beta chains from one sample, sequenced in a study of blood T cell repertoires in COVID-19. Profiled with immunoSEQ multiplex PCR; TCRdb holds only in-frame clones, not every one. The sample includes about 240,000 clones, 75% to 90% of them seen just once. The sequencing input was PBMCs or T cells enriched from blood (not recorded which). The receptors stem from a woman in her 40s with acute COVID-19.

V and J are TRBV24-1 and TRBJ2-3, with TRBD2 identical over 16 bases. Losses at the gene ends were 2 bases for V and 0 bases for J; bases not matched to a gene: 10. Germline V gives CDR1 KGHDR, CDR2 SFDVKD. The CDR3 runs to 21 residues. CDR3 protein: CATSDWGLAGGPFSSTDTQYF. CDR3 nucleotides: TGTGCCACCAGTGATTGGGGACTAGCGGGAGGGCCATTTAGTAGCACAGATACGCAGTATTTT.

This clone was recorded a few times. This sequence joins TRBV23-1 and TRBJ1-1; a weak D match, TRBD1 (6 bases). TRBV23-1 is labeled an ORF, and its function is uncertain. CDR3 length: 12 amino acids. Between the trimmed V and J ends, which lost 6 bases and 10 bases, there was a span of 15 bases. CDR3: CASSQRDNGAFF. The CDR3 DNA reads TGCGCCAGCAGCCAACGGGACAATGGAGCTTTCTTT.

The chain carries TRBV10-3 and TRBJ2-1, with 8 bases fitting TRBD2. Per germline, CDR1 ENHRY and CDR2 SYGVKD. Germline trimming cut 3 bases from V and 8 bases from J; bases unmatched to any gene: 9. The CDR3 runs 15 residues. For the CDR3, the DNA is TGTGCCATCAGTGAACGAGCGGGAGTGTCGGATGAGCAGTTCTTC. Translating gives CAISERAGVSDEQFF.

The V gene is TRBV30, the J gene TRBJ1-5; D gene uncertain. CDR3 size: 15 residues. Germline values: CDR1 GTSNPN, CDR2 SVGIG (reference sequence). V dropped 0 bases and J dropped 0 bases, with 9 bases sitting between them. Written as DNA, the CDR3 is TGTGCCTGGAGTGTACCGCGTAGTAGCAATCAGCCCCAGCATTTT. This translates into CAWSVPRSSNQPQHF.

The chain joins TRBV6-5 to TRBJ2-1, with 9 bases that match TRBD2. This CDR3 comprises 13 residues. Germline V CDR1 and CDR2: MNHEY, SVGAGI. V dropped 8 bases and J dropped 10; count of bases not matched to a gene: 9. CDR3 bases: TGTGCCAGCCGGACGCCCGGGACTAGCGAGCAGTTCTTC. It translates to CASRTPGTSEQFF.

The V gene is TRBV27, the J gene TRBJ2-3; D unresolved. Germline V gene sequence: CDR1 MNHEY, CDR2 SMNVEV (reference sequence). Trimming stripped 5 bases from V and 0 bases from J, with 12 bases between. The CDR3 spans 15 residues. The CDR3 coding sequence is TGTGCCAGCAGTATGCGGCCGCCTAGCACAGATACGCAGTATTTT. Protein: CASSMRPPSTDTQYF.

The chain employs TRBV4-1 and TRBJ2-7; no clear D. Trimming stripped 0 bases from V and 1 base from J, with 7 bases between. The CDR3 length is 14 residues. Germline CDR1 and CDR2: MGHRA and YSYEKL. CDR3 in DNA: TGCGCCAGCAGCCAAGACGCGACATCCTACGAGCAGTACTTC. This translates into CASSQDATSYEQYF.

This rearrangement joins TRBV18 to TRBJ2-3; 9 nucleotides match TRBD1. The CDR3 is made up of 18 amino acids. Germline V gene data show CDR1 as KGHSH and CDR2 as LQKENI. V lost 6 bases and J lost 3; bases outside the gene matches: 16. This CDR3 reads CASSLGQGIWSRTDTQYF. The CDR3 DNA follows: TGTGCCAGCTCGTTAGGACAGGGGATTTGGAGTAGGACAGATACGCAGTATTTT.

Only one count was recorded for this clone. V and J are TRBV21-1 and TRBJ1-2. TRBV21-1 is a documented pseudogene. This CDR3 spans 18 amino acids. The CDR3 DNA is TGTGCCAGCAGCACTAGCCACCCAGGCCCACGCGTCCTTTATGGCTACACCTTC. It yields the protein CASSTSHPGPRVLYGYTF.

The CDR3 spells CASSGQGALVTEAFF. The CDR3 coding sequence is TGTGCCAGCAGCGGACAGGGGGCGCTGGTCACTGAAGCTTTCTTT. V and J are TRBV9 and TRBJ1-1; TRBD1 matches at 10 bases. Germline V CDR1 and CDR2: SGDLS, YYNGEE. This CDR3 contains 15 residues. V was clipped by 3 bases and J by 4 bases; unmatched bases: 6.

This chain joins TRBV10-3 and TRBJ1-3; 8 bases map to TRBD1. The J segment lost 4 bases and the V segment lost 4 bases, leaving 3 bases of the junction unmatched. Germline CDR1 reads ENHRY; CDR2 reads SYGVKD. This CDR3 has 14 amino acids. CDR3 coding DNA: TGTGCCATCAGTGTGACAGGGGACGGAAACACCATATATTTT. Translated, it gives CAISVTGDGNTIYF.

This sequence joins TRBV14 and TRBJ2-2, with TRBD2 matching over 14 bases. Unmatched junction bases numbered 0, after V lost 1 base and J lost 5 bases. The CDR3 consists of 16 residues. The V gene's germline CDR1 is SGHDN and CDR2 FVKESK. Here the CDR3 reads CASSQGLAGGTGELFF. The CDR3 bases are TGTGCCAGCAGCCAAGGACTAGCGGGAGGGACCGGGGAGCTGTTTTTT.

V is TRBV29-1 and J is TRBJ2-6; D is ambiguous. From germline, CDR1 is SQVTM and CDR2 ANQGSEA. CDR3 length equals 14 residues. The CDR3 sequence is CTTEKASGANVLTF. CDR3 nucleotide sequence: TGCACCACCGAGAAAGCCTCTGGGGCCAACGTCCTGACTTTC.

V is TRBV3-1 (or the pseudogene TRBV3-2) and J is TRBJ1-1; D ambiguous. CDR1 and CDR2 from the germline V gene are LGHDT and YNNKEL (reference sequence). Trimming stripped 6 bases from V and 5 bases from J, with 13 bases between. The CDR3 runs 13 residues. The DNA of the CDR3 is TGTGCCAGCAGTCGAAAATCAGGAACTGAAGCTTTCTTT. Its protein product is CASSRKSGTEAFF.

V usage is TRBV5-6 and J usage is TRBJ2-3, with D unresolved. V was clipped by 4 bases and J by 1 base, with 13 bases between them. Germline lookup yields CDR1 SGHDT and CDR2 YYEEEE. This CDR3 has 15 amino acids. In DNA form, the CDR3 reads TGTGCCAGCAGCGAAGGCGGTCTTCGCACAGATACGCAGTATTTT. This encodes CASSEGGLRTDTQYF.

The sample holds one count of this clone. This rearrangement joins TRBV30 to TRBJ1-2, with a possible D match to TRBD1 (6 bases). Germline V CDR1 and CDR2: GTSNPN, SVGIG (reference sequence). Trimming removed 8 bases at V and 3 bases at J, with 16 bases between. This CDR3 spans 13 amino acids. CDR3 sequence: CASNRVVDYGYTF. The CDR3 region has the DNA TGTGCCAGCAACAGGGTCGTCGACTATGGCTACACCTTC.

The J gene is TRBJ2-5, the V gene TRBV9; 10 nucleotides match TRBD2. Per the germline V gene, CDR1 is SGDLS and CDR2 is YYNGEE. CDR3 size: 21 residues. The junction had 20 bases not matched to a gene; V was cut back by 0 bases and J by 3 bases. The CDR3 reads CASSVAPSGSSAQSQKETQYF. The CDR3 DNA is TGTGCCAGCAGCGTAGCTCCTAGCGGGAGTTCCGCCCAATCCCAAAAAGAGACCCAGTACTTC.

This sequence joins TRBV2 and TRBJ2-1; 8 bases line up with TRBD1. V lost 0 bases and J lost 8; bases outside the gene matches: 6. The CDR3 totals 15 residues. Germline CDR1 is SNHLY and CDR2 is FYNNEI. The DNA for the CDR3 is TGTGCCAGCAGTGAAGCTTTGACAGGGGTACATGAGCAGTTCTTC. It specifies CASSEALTGVHEQFF.

The chain has TRBV27 and TRBJ2-5; D uncertain. The CDR3 sequence is 16 residues long. With 2 bases removed from V and 1 base from J, the gap between germline ends came to 14 bases. Germline assignment: CDR1 MNHEY and CDR2 SMNVEV (reference sequence). In nucleotides, the CDR3 is TGTGCCAGCAGTTTACTGGGCATCCCGAGCCAAGAGACCCAGTACTTC. Its translation is CASSLLGIPSQETQYF.

CDR3 in DNA: TGTGCCAGCAGTCCTCAACCGGGACAGTCGAACTATGGCTACACCTTC. Amino acid sequence: CASSPQPGQSNYGYTF. The rearrangement joins TRBV25-1 to TRBJ1-2; 7 bases are a match to TRBD1. CDR1 MGHDK and CDR2 SYGVNS come from the germline V gene. The CDR3 sequence is 16 residues long. Trimming cost V 5 bases and J 2 bases; bases outside gene matches: 11.

The J gene is TRBJ1-6, the V gene TRBV28; D not resolved. V dropped 4 bases and J dropped 0 bases, with 10 bases sitting between them. Germline CDR1 is MDHEN and CDR2 is SYDVKM. CDR3 length: 16 amino acids. CDR3 residues: CASSSTGDSYNSPLHF. CDR3 DNA sequence: TGTGCCAGCAGTTCCACCGGAGACTCCTATAATTCACCCCTCCACTTT.

The V gene is TRBV5-4, the J gene TRBJ2-5, with 7 bases that match TRBD1. The CDR3 sequence is 17 residues long. The junction had 9 bases not matched to a gene; V was cut back by 0 bases and J by 1 base. The germline V gene has CDR1 SGHNT and CDR2 YYREEE (reference sequence). The CDR3 is CASSLALTGYSQETQYF. The CDR3 DNA reads as TGTGCCAGCAGCTTGGCCCTGACAGGGTATAGCCAAGAGACCCAGTACTTC.

The chain employs TRBV11-1 and TRBJ1-5; a weak D match, TRBD1 (6 bases). Germline CDR1 is SGHAT and CDR2 is FQDESV (reference sequence). The CDR3 runs 13 residues. Deletions cut 3 bases from V and 6 bases from J, with 9 bases between. CDR3 coding DNA: TGTGCCAGCAGCTTTGACAGGCTTCAGCCCCAGCATTTT. Translated, it gives CASSFDRLQPQHF.

As for this clone: Other DNA variants within this sample encode the same CDR3. V gene TRBV19 combines with J gene TRBJ1-2, with unresolved D. Germline CDR1 LNHDA, CDR2 SQIVND (reference sequence). There are 15 residues in the CDR3. The ends were cut back, 3 bases at V and 0 bases at J, with 11 bases in the middle. The CDR3, as DNA: TGTGCCAGTAGTATTCTCCCCCCAGCTAACTATGGCTACACCTTC. Translated: CASSILPPANYGYTF.

In this sample, this clone turned up once. The rearrangement links TRBV19 to TRBJ2-3; D not certain. The germline V and J ends were trimmed by 3 bases and 0 bases, with 19 bases remaining between them. The CDR3 length is 18 residues. Per the germline V gene, CDR1 is LNHDA and CDR2 is SQIVND (reference sequence). CDR3 loop: CASSIPPLSNPSTDTQYF. The CDR3 DNA sequence: TGTGCCAGTAGTATCCCTCCCCTTAGCAACCCAAGCACAGATACGCAGTATTTT.

V and J are TRBV6-1 and TRBJ2-7, with TRBD1 matching 8 bases. V dropped 2 bases and J dropped 4; count of bases not matched to a gene: 7. Germline CDR1 is MNHNS and CDR2 is SASEGT. CDR3 length equals 15 residues. The CDR3 nucleotides read TGTGCCAGCAGTGAAATTCAGGGGGCGAGATACGAGCAGTACTTC. Translation: CASSEIQGARYEQYF.

This clone was recorded a few times. The J gene is TRBJ2-7, the V gene TRBV7-2; 7 nucleotides agree with TRBD2. CDR1 SGHTA and CDR2 FQGNSA come from the germline V gene. The V and J ends lost 1 base and 5 bases, in that order; junction bases with no gene match: 2. CDR3 size: 13 residues. The chain's CDR3 is CASSLGSGDEQYF. The CDR3, as DNA: TGTGCCAGCAGCTTAGGGAGCGGGGACGAGCAGTACTTC.

This chain joins TRBV2 and TRBJ2-1, with D possibly being TRBD2 (5 bases). Trimming shortened V by 7 bases and J by 5 bases, and 18 bases separated the two germline ends. The CDR3 runs to 15 residues. CDR1 and CDR2 from the germline V gene are SNHLY and FYNNEI. The CDR3 loop reads CASTTRLWENNEQFF. CDR3 bases: TGTGCCAGCACCACTAGGTTGTGGGAGAACAATGAGCAGTTCTTC.

This rearrangement joins TRBV11-2 to TRBJ2-5, with TRBD1 identical over 8 bases. V lost 4 bases and J lost 5; bases outside the gene matches: 6. This CDR3 is 14 amino acids long. Germline values: CDR1 SGHAT, CDR2 FQNNGV. CDR3 in DNA: TGTGCCAGCAGCTCCTCAGGGGGCTGGGAGACCCAGTACTTC. Its translation is CASSSSGGWETQYF.

The chain couples TRBV3-1 (or the pseudogene TRBV3-2) to TRBJ2-1; 7 bases are a match to TRBD2. The trim removed 4 bases at V and 3 bases at J, leaving 9 bases unmatched. Germline V gene lookup returns CDR1 LGHDT and CDR2 YNNKEL (reference sequence). The CDR3 extends over 16 amino acids. The CDR3 spells CASSPPGLGSYNEQFF. The DNA for the CDR3 is TGTGCCAGCAGCCCCCCCGGACTAGGGAGCTACAATGAGCAGTTCTTC.

The chain uses TRBV11-3 and TRBJ1-2; 8 nucleotides agree with TRBD1. Losses at the gene ends were 3 bases for V and 4 bases for J; bases not matched to a gene: 4. CDR1 is SGHNT, CDR2 YENEEA, per germline. The CDR3 has 14 residues. CDR3 sequence (DNA): TGTGCCAGCAGCTTCACGGGACAGGCCTATGGCTACACCTTC. Protein sequence: CASSFTGQAYGYTF.

J is TRBJ2-2 and V is TRBV9; 15 nucleotides align to TRBD2. CDR1 is SGDLS, CDR2 YYNGEE, per germline. V dropped 0 bases and J dropped 0; count of bases not matched to a gene: 6. CDR3 size: 20 residues. DNA for the CDR3: TGTGCCAGCAGCGTAGCCCCTGGACTAGCGGGAGGGTCGAACACCGGGGAGCTGTTTTTT. Protein product: CASSVAPGLAGGSNTGELFF.